Below, one T cell receptor (beta chain) is given with its context. This clonotype was seen at least ten times. Which antigen it targets is not known. No clone much larger than this one lies a single base away; base qualities are absent. The source of the sample is a study of T-cell reconstitution after alpha-beta-depleted transplantation in children (dated by TCRdb to the mid-2010s). As for the study more broadly: The study quantitatively tracked T-cell immune reconstitution after TCRalphabeta/CD19-depleted allogeneic hematopoietic cell transplantation in children using TCR repertoire profiling.

The protocol used for the library was PCR. The data were produced on an Illumina HiSeq 2500. To normalize quantification of the TCRbeta repertoire, the TCR libraries were built with molecular barcoding that relied on unique molecular identifiers. Clones were called with MiXCR by TCRdb after fastp trimmed the public reads at Q25, and only in-frame beta chains were retained. Merged by CDR3 protein, the rows form single entries marked with the most common genes and DNA. Recorded for this sample are about 400,000 distinct CDR3 sequences; around 21% of them occurred a single time. The leading ten clones occupy 3.5% to 4% of the sample. This specimen was PBMCs from the stem cell graft donor, taken from the stem cell graft. This receptor was obtained from a human donor who donated a stem cell graft to a child with acute myeloid leukemia.

The CDR3 reads CASSVASRGEAFF. The nucleotide sequence is TGTGCCAGCAGCGTAGCTTCCAGGGGTGAAGCTTTCTTT. This sequence uses TRBV9 and TRBJ1-1; a weak D assignment points to TRBD1 (6 bases agree). Including cysteine and phenylalanine, the CDR3 has 13 amino acids. The read is trimmed to its CDR3 DNA, 39 bases read in frame from base 1. V is reduced by 0 bases and J by 7 bases, leaving a spacing of 10 bases between them. The germline V gene supplies CDR1 SGDLS and CDR2 YYNGEE.